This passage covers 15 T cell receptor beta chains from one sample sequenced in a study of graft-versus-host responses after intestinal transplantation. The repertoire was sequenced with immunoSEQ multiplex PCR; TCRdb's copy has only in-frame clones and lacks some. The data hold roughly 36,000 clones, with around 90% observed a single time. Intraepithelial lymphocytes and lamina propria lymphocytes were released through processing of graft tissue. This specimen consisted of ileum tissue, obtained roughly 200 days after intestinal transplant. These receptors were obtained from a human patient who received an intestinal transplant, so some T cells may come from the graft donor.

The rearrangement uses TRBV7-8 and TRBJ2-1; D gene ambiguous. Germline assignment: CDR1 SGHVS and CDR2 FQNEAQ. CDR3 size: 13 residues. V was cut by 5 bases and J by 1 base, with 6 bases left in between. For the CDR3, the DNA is TGTGCCAGCAGCCCAAAGTCCTACAATGAGCAGTTCTTC. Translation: CASSPKSYNEQFF.

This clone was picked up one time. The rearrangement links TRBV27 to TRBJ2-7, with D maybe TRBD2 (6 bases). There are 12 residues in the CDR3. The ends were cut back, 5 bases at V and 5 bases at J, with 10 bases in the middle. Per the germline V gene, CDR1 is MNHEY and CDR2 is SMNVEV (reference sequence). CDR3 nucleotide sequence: TGTGCCAGCAGTGGACGCGGGAACGAGCAGTACTTC. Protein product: CASSGRGNEQYF.

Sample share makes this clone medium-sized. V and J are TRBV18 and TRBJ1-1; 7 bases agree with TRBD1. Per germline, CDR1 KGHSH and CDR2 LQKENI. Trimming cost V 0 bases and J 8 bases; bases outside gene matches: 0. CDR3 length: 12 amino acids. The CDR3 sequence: CASSPPTGEAFF. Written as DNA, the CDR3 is TGTGCCAGCTCACCACCGACAGGGGAAGCTTTCTTT. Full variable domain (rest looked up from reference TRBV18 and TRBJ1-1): NAGVMQNPRHLVRRRGQEARLRCSPMKGHSHVYWYRQLPEEGLKFMVYLQKENIIDESGMPKERFSAEFPKEGPSILRIQQVVRGDSAAYFCASSPPTGEAFFGQGTRLTVV.

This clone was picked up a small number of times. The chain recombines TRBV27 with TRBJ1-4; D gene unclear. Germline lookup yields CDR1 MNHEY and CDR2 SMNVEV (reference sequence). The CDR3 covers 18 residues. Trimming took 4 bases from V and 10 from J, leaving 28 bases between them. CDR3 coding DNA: TGTGCCAGCAGTTCAGAGGTCCCCGGGTTCCAGTGGATGGGAAAACTGTTTTTT. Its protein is CASSSEVPGFQWMGKLFF.

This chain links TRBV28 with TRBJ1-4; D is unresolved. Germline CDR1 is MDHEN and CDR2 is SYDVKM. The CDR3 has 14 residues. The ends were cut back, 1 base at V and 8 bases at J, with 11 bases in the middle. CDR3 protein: CASSLLAGNEKLFF. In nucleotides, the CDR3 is TGTGCCAGCAGTTTATTAGCCGGGAACGAAAAACTGTTTTTT.

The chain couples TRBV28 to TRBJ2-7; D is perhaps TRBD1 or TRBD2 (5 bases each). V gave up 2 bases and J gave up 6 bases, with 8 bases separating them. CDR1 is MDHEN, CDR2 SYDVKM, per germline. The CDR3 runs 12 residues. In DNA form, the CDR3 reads TGTGCCAGCAGTTTAACTGGGACCGAGCAGTACTTC. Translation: CASSLTGTEQYF.

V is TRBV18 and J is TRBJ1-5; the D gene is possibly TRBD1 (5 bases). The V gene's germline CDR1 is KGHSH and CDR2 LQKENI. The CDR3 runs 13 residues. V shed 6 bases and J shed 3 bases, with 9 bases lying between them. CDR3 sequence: CASSPGYNQPQHF. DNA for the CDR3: TGTGCCAGCTCCCCAGGGTACAATCAGCCCCAGCATTTT.

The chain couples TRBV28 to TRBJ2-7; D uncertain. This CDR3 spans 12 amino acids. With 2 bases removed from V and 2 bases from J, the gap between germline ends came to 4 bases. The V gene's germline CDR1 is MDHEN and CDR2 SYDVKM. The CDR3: CASSLTAYEQYF. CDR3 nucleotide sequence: TGTGCCAGCAGTTTAACAGCCTACGAGCAGTACTTC.

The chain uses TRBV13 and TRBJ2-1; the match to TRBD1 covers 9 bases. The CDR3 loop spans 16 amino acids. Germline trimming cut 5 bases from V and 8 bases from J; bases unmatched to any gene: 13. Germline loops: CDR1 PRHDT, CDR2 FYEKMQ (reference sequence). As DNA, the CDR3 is TGTGCCAGCAGCCCCCAGAATGACAGGGGGTACGATGAGCAGTTCTTC. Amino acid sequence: CASSPQNDRGYDEQFF.

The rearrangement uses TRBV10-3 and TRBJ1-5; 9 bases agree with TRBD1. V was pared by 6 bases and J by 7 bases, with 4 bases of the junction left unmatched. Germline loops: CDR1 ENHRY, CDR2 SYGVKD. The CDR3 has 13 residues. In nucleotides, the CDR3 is TGTGCCATCAGGGGGGACAGGGTACAGCCCCAGCATTTT. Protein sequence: CAIRGDRVQPQHF.

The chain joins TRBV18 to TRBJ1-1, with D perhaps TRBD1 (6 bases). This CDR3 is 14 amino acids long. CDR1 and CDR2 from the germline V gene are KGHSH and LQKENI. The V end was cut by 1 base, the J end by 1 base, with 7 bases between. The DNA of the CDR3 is TGTGCCAGCTCACCACAGGGACAGAACACTGAAGCTTTCTTT. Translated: CASSPQGQNTEAFF.

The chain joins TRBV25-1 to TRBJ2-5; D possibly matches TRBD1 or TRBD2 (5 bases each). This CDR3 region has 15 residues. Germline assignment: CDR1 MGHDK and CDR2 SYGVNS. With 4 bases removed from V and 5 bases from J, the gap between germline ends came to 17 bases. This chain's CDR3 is CASSGDAPGPETQYF. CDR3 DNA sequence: TGTGCCAGCAGTGGGGACGCCCCGGGCCCGGAGACCCAGTACTTC.

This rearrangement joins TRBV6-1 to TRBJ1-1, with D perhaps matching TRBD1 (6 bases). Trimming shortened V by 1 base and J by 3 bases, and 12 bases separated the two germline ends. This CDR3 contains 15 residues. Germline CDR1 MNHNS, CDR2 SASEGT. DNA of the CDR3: TGTGCCAGCAGTGAAGACCAGGGGTGGGACACTGAAGCTTTCTTT. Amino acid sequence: CASSEDQGWDTEAFF.

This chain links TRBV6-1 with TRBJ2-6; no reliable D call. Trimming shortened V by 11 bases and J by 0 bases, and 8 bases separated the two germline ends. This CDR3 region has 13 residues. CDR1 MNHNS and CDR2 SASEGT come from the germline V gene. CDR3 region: CAGRLSGANVLTF. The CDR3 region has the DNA TGTGCCGGACGGCTCTCTGGGGCCAACGTCCTGACTTTC.

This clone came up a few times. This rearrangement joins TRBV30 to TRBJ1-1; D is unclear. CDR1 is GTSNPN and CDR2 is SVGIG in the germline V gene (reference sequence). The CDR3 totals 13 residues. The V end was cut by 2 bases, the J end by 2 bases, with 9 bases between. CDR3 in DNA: TGTGCCTGGAGTCGCGGGTACAACACTGAAGCTTTCTTT. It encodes CAWSRGYNTEAFF.